Following are 8 T cell receptor beta chains from one sample sequenced in a study of monozygotic twins with inflammatory bowel disease. TCRdb reprocessed the 5' RACE reads and reports one entry per CDR3 protein, with no DNA. Its listing shows approximately 140,000 distinct CDR3 sequences. Sequencing used blood. Every receptor here comes from a human donor with ulcerative colitis or Crohn's disease, or a healthy co-twin of an affected twin (not recorded which).

The chain joins TRBV29-1 to TRBJ1-2; there is no DNA to check the TCRdb D call of TRBD1. This CDR3 has 14 residues. The germline gives CDR1 SQVTM, CDR2 ANQGSEA. The CDR3 here is CSVEVVRGRGGYTF.

The rearrangement joins TRBV7-9 to TRBJ2-5; absent DNA, TCRdb's TRBD1 call cannot be checked. The CDR3 runs to 14 residues. CDR1 and CDR2 from the germline V gene are SEHNR and FQNEAQ (reference sequence). The CDR3 spells CASSSTGFSETQYF.

The chain is built from TRBV5-1 and TRBJ1-4. CDR1 SGHRS and CDR2 YFSETQ come from the germline V gene. This CDR3 has 14 amino acids. The CDR3 sequence is CASSFRDSNEKLFF.

This sequence joins TRBV5-6 and TRBJ2-1; TCRdb's D call of TRBD1 is untestable without DNA. This CDR3 comprises 14 residues. CDR1 SGHDT and CDR2 YYEEEE come from the germline V gene. This CDR3 is CASSPLDRGNEQFF.

The chain joins TRBV7-6 to TRBJ1-2; the TCRdb D gene call, TRBD1, has no DNA to confirm it. This CDR3 region has 18 residues. Germline V CDR1 and CDR2: SGHVS, FNYEAQ. The CDR3 loop reads CASSPQRDRGGFGYGYTF. The complete variable domain, with remaining parts taken from reference TRBV7-6 and TRBJ1-2, reads GAGVSQSPRYKVTKRGQDVALRCDPISGHVSLYWYRQALGQGPEFLTYFNYEAQQDKSGLPNDRFSAERPEGSISTLTIQRTEQRDSAMYRCASSPQRDRGGFGYGYTFGSGTRLTVV.

This sequence joins TRBV5-1 and TRBJ2-1; TCRdb's D gene call, TRBD1, goes unchecked for lack of DNA. The CDR3 runs to 14 residues. Germline-derived CDR1 and CDR2 are SGHRS and YFSETQ. The CDR3 here is CASRGTGGYNEQFF.

This chain connects TRBV20-1 to TRBJ2-1; TCRdb reports TRBD2, a call that lacks DNA to check it against. This CDR3 is 18 amino acids long. Per the germline V gene, CDR1 is DFQATT and CDR2 is SNEGSKA (reference sequence). CDR3 sequence: CSARAISPIADWYNEQFF.

This sequence joins TRBV6-2 or TRBV6-3 and TRBJ2-4; TCRdb's assignment of TRBD1 cannot be checked, as there is no DNA. From germline, CDR1 is MNHEY and CDR2 SVGEGT. CDR3 length: 14 amino acids. The CDR3 loop is CASSPRVAKNIQYF.